This passage covers 22 T cell receptor beta chains from one sample sequenced in a study of blood T cell repertoires in COVID-19. Sequenced by immunoSEQ multiplex PCR; TCRdb stores in-frame clones only, minus some. Of about 220,000 clones listed, roughly 84% were seen once; the top ten hold 5.5% to 7.5%. The specimen was PBMCs or T cells enriched from blood (not recorded which). The receptors come from a woman aged 40 to 49 who had recovered from COVID-19.

The V call is TRBV18, the J call TRBJ2-2, with 9 nucleotides matching TRBD1. The CDR3 has 17 amino acids. CDR1 is KGHSH, CDR2 LQKENI, per germline. Germline trimming cut 1 base from V and 6 bases from J; bases unmatched to any gene: 9. The CDR3 spells CASSPLRTGEGAGELFF. The CDR3 nucleotides are TGTGCCAGCTCACCACTTCGGACAGGGGAGGGTGCCGGGGAGCTGTTTTTT.

The V call is TRBV10-3, the J call TRBJ2-7, with 11 bases identical to TRBD2. V lost 0 bases, J lost 5 bases, and 3 bases stayed unmatched. CDR3 length: 15 residues. The germline CDR1 and CDR2 sequences are ENHRY and SYGVKD. The CDR3, as DNA: TGTGCCATCAGTGAGTCCACTAGCGGGAGCAACGAGCAGTACTTC. It yields the protein CAISESTSGSNEQYF.

J is TRBJ1-4 and V is TRBV7-9, with TRBD1 as a possible D gene (6 bases). The V and J ends lost 3 bases and 8 bases respectively, with 13 bases between them. Germline assignment: CDR1 SEHNR and CDR2 FQNEAQ (reference sequence). The CDR3 is made up of 14 amino acids. CDR3 in amino acids: CASSLGASAEKLFF. In nucleotides, the CDR3 is TGTGCCAGCAGCTTGGGGGCGTCAGCGGAAAAACTGTTTTTT.

This clone was found once. CDR3 in DNA: TGCGCCAGCAGCTTGGTGGGGGCTGGCAATCAGCCCCAGCATTTT. Its protein is CASSLVGAGNQPQHF. V and J are TRBV5-1 and TRBJ1-5, with D tentatively TRBD1 (6 bases). V lost 0 bases and J 2 bases, leaving 9 bases between the germline ends. The CDR3 spans 15 residues. Germline values: CDR1 SGHRS, CDR2 YFSETQ.

This chain uses TRBV30 with TRBJ1-1, with TRBD1 matching 8 bases. V shed 4 bases, J shed 0 bases, and the junction held 4 bases outside the gene matches. Germline CDR1 reads GTSNPN; CDR2 reads SVGIG (reference sequence). CDR3 length equals 14 residues. CDR3 region: CAWTRGPVNTEAFF. The CDR3 DNA follows: TGTGCCTGGACCAGGGGGCCGGTGAACACTGAAGCTTTCTTT.

This rearrangement joins TRBV14 to TRBJ2-7, with 8 bases lining up with TRBD2. V dropped 4 bases and J dropped 3; count of bases not matched to a gene: 8. The germline gives CDR1 SGHDN, CDR2 FVKESK. The CDR3 sequence is 15 residues long. The CDR3 DNA follows: TGTGCCAGCAGCCGTGGACTAGCCAACATCTACGAGCAGTACTTC. This encodes CASSRGLANIYEQYF. Full variable domain (outside the CDR3, taken from reference TRBV14 and TRBJ2-7): EAGVTQFPSHSVIEKGQTVTLRCDPISGHDNLYWYRRVMGKEIKFLLHFVKESKQDESGMPNNRFLAERTGGTYSTLKVQPAELEDSGVYFCASSRGLANIYEQYFGPGTRLTVT.

A few counts support this clone. The rearrangement uses TRBV25-1 and TRBJ2-7; 8 bases line up with TRBD1. V was clipped by 7 bases and J by 4 bases; unmatched bases: 6. The CDR3 loop spans 13 amino acids. In germline, CDR1 is MGHDK, CDR2 SYGVNS. CDR3 region: CASTGRQGYEQYF. In DNA form, the CDR3 reads TGTGCCAGCACGGGGAGACAGGGGTACGAGCAGTACTTC.

A few counts support this clone. The V and J genes are TRBV19 and TRBJ1-3; the match to TRBD1 covers 7 bases. Germline CDR1 reads LNHDA; CDR2 reads SQIVND (reference sequence). After removal of 4 bases from V and 2 bases from J, the junction contained 5 bases not matched to a gene. There are 15 residues in the CDR3. The CDR3 loop reads CASSTLDRAGNTIYF. In nucleotides, the CDR3 is TGTGCCAGTAGTACCCTCGACAGGGCTGGAAACACCATATATTTT.

The count of this clone is one. V usage is TRBV24-1 and J usage is TRBJ1-1, with D tentatively TRBD1 (6 bases). The CDR3 has 13 residues. Germline V gene lookup returns CDR1 KGHDR and CDR2 SFDVKD. The V gene lost 7 bases and the J gene lost 3 bases, with 11 bases spanning the gap. DNA for the CDR3: TGTGCCACCAGGAAGGACAGTTACACTGAAGCTTTCTTT. Residues: CATRKDSYTEAFF.

This chain uses TRBV2 with TRBJ2-5, with D hard to call. Germline V gene sequence: CDR1 SNHLY, CDR2 FYNNEI. V was shortened by 5 bases and J by 3 bases, with 10 bases between the two germline ends. The CDR3 covers 13 residues. CDR3 nucleotide sequence: TGTGCCAGCAGTTCGACTCAAAAAGAGACCCAGTACTTC. Translated: CASSSTQKETQYF.

This chain connects TRBV6-5 to TRBJ2-7; possible D gene TRBD2, 5 bases. Germline V gene lookup returns CDR1 MNHEY and CDR2 SVGAGI. The CDR3 covers 12 residues. V lost 8 bases, J lost 7 bases, and 15 bases lay in between. Here the CDR3 reads CASSFRGVEQYV. CDR3 DNA: TGTGCCAGCTCCTTTCGGGGAGTGGAGCAGTACGTC.

The J gene is TRBJ2-7, the V gene TRBV30; D is unclear. Trimming stripped 2 bases from V and 1 base from J, with 3 bases between. Germline V gene sequence: CDR1 GTSNPN, CDR2 SVGIG (reference sequence). This CDR3 region has 11 residues. The CDR3 spells CAWSLSYEQYF. The CDR3 region has the DNA TGTGCCTGGAGTTTATCCTACGAGCAGTACTTC. The entire variable domain, with the rest obtained from reference TRBV30 and TRBJ2-7, is as follows: SQTIHQWPATLVQPVGSPLSLECTVEGTSNPNLYWYRQAAGRGLQLLFYSVGIGQISSEVPQNLSASRPQDRQFILSSKKLLLSDSGFYLCAWSLSYEQYFGPGTRLTVT.

The rearrangement uses TRBV24-1 and TRBJ1-5, with D hard to call. V shed 5 bases and J shed 7 bases, with 17 bases lying between them. Germline assignment: CDR1 KGHDR and CDR2 SFDVKD. The length of the CDR3 is 15 residues. The CDR3, as DNA: TGTGCCACCAGTGGTGTTGACCCCGCGGGCCAGCCCCAGCATTTT. This sequence encodes CATSGVDPAGQPQHF.

J is TRBJ2-7 and V is TRBV7-6, with TRBD2 matching over 7 bases. The junction had 13 bases not matched to a gene; V was cut back by 1 base and J by 7 bases. This CDR3 spans 16 amino acids. Germline CDR1 SGHVS, CDR2 FNYEAQ. CDR3 coding DNA: TGTGCCAGCAGCTTAGGGGTCAGCGGGAAAATAGAGGAGCAGTACTTC. As protein: CASSLGVSGKIEEQYF.

The chain carries TRBV7-8 and TRBJ2-7; 11 positions agree with TRBD2. V was pared by 5 bases and J by 0 bases, with 3 bases of the junction left unmatched. This CDR3 has 15 amino acids. Per the germline V gene, CDR1 is SGHVS and CDR2 is FQNEAQ. The CDR3 region has the DNA TGTGCCAGCAGCACAACTAGCGGGAGCTCCTACGAGCAGTACTTC. Amino acids: CASSTTSGSSYEQYF.

The chain recombines TRBV20-1 with TRBJ2-3; D perhaps matches TRBD2 (5 bases). The CDR3 runs to 11 residues. Germline CDR1 and CDR2: DFQATT and SNEGSKA (reference sequence). Here the CDR3 DNA reads TGCACCATGCGAGGGCAAGATACGCAGTATTTT. Translated, it gives CTMRGQDTQYF.

The CDR3 nucleotides are TGTGCCAGCAGCCGGACAGGGGGCACCTATGGCTACACCTTC. Encoded protein: CASSRTGGTYGYTF. The chain links TRBV5-5 to TRBJ1-2; 11 bases map to TRBD1. The V segment lost 4 bases and the J segment 4 bases; nucleotides outside the gene matches: 3. CDR3 size: 14 residues. Germline lookup yields CDR1 SGHKS and CDR2 YYEKEE (reference sequence).

This chain uses TRBV5-1 with TRBJ2-7; the D gene is possibly TRBD1 (5 bases). The V end lost 4 bases, the J end lost 4 bases, and 12 bases lay between the germline ends. The V gene's germline CDR1 is SGHRS and CDR2 YFSETQ. CDR3 length equals 13 residues. The CDR3 nucleotides read TGCGCCAGCAGCCGATCACAGGAATACGAGCAGTACTTC. This translates into CASSRSQEYEQYF. The full variable domain, in which reference TRBV5-1 and TRBJ2-7 provide the parts outside the CDR3, is KAGVTQTPRYLIKTRGQQVTLSCSPISGHRSVSWYQQTPGQGLQFLFEYFSETQRNKGNFPGRFSGRQFSNSRSEMNVSTLELGDSALYLCASSRSQEYEQYFGPGTRLTVT.

V and J are TRBV11-3 and TRBJ2-4; 9 bases match TRBD2. V was clipped by 1 base and J by 7 bases; unmatched bases: 8. The CDR3 totals 16 residues. Germline V gene data show CDR1 as SGHNT and CDR2 as YENEEA. The CDR3 DNA is TGTGCCAGCAGCTTAGGCCTAGCGGGGCGAGAGAACATTCAGTACTTC. It encodes CASSLGLAGRENIQYF.

V is TRBV11-2 and J is TRBJ1-1; tentatively, D is TRBD1 (5 bases). The germline V and J ends were trimmed by 10 bases and 8 bases, with 14 bases remaining between them. CDR3 length: 11 amino acids. Germline CDR1 SGHAT, CDR2 FQNNGV. The CDR3: CATQMTEEAFF. The CDR3 region has the DNA TGTGCCACTCAGATGACAGAGGAAGCTTTCTTT.

The chain combines TRBV19 with TRBJ2-1; 11 bases align to TRBD2. V lost 5 bases to trimming and J lost 8 bases; unmatched junction nucleotides: 5. The CDR3 totals 14 residues. The V gene's germline CDR1 is LNHDA and CDR2 SQIVND (reference sequence). As DNA, the CDR3 is TGTGCCAGTAGTGGCGCTAGCGGGAGGTATGAGCAGTTCTTC. Translated, it gives CASSGASGRYEQFF.

This clone was recorded once. The rearrangement links TRBV25-1 to TRBJ2-2; D might be TRBD2 (6 bases). The germline V and J ends were trimmed by 4 bases and 6 bases, with 15 bases remaining between them. Germline loops: CDR1 MGHDK, CDR2 SYGVNS. CDR3 size: 15 residues. In nucleotides, the CDR3 is TGTGCCAGCAGTGTAGGGACGGGGGTAGCCGGGGAGCTGTTTTTT. Its translation: CASSVGTGVAGELFF.